Listed below are T cell receptor beta chains from one sample, sequenced in a study of CD8+ T cells in alopecia areata. Repertoires were generated with immunoSEQ multiplex PCR, while TCRdb's copy carries only in-frame clones and drops some. The sample holds some 130,000 clones, around 53% seen once. This sample comprised CD4+ T cells sorted from blood, obtained at week 4, from a patient treated with tofacitinib. The source of these receptors is a human donor with alopecia areata. Both conserved end residues are part of each CDR3. A D gene is named only where the DNA matches it firmly. Size is stated for part of the rows, as once, few or many counts, or as a class when the clone is expanded.

size,J,V,D,DNA,CDR3
-,TRBJ2-1,TRBV6-5,-,TGTGCCACCATGGACAGCCAATCCTACAATGAGCAGTTCTTC,CATMDSQSYNEQFF
few,TRBJ1-2,TRBV29-1,TRBD1,TGCAGCGTTGAGGGACAGGGGTTAGTTGGCTACACCTTC,CSVEGQGLVGYTF
-,TRBJ1-2,TRBV7-6,-,TGTGCCAGCAGCTTAGATCAGCGGCCGGCCGGTGGCTACACCTTC,CASSLDQRPAGGYTF
-,TRBJ1-6,TRBV13,-,TGTGCCAGCAGCTTATCTCCTGTAGCGGTCTATAATTCACCCCTCCACTTT,CASSLSPVAVYNSPLHF
-,TRBJ1-2,TRBV13,-,TGTGCCAGCAGCCCCCCCACCCGCTCCCATCATGGCTACACCTTC,CASSPPTRSHHGYTF
few,TRBJ2-3,TRBV29-1,TRBD1,TGCAGCGTTATACCGGGACAGGGCACAGATACGCAGTATTTT,CSVIPGQGTDTQYF
-,TRBJ2-2,TRBV6-6,-,TGTGCCAGCCTCCCCGGGGCCGGGGAGCTGTTTTTT,CASLPGAGELFF
-,TRBJ2-1,TRBV29-1,TRBD2,TGCAGCGTGTGGTATCCGGGACTAGCGGGAAACGAGCAGTTCTTC,CSVWYPGLAGNEQFF
-,TRBJ2-5,TRBV29-1,TRBD1,TGCAGCGTCGCCTGGACAGGGGGCCCCCAAGAGACCCAGTACTTC,CSVAWTGGPQETQYF
once,TRBJ2-2,TRBV30,TRBD1,TGTGCCTGGAGTTGGGGGACAGGGGTGAACACCGGGGAGCTGTTTTTT,CAWSWGTGVNTGELFF
few,TRBJ1-2,TRBV18,-,TGTGCCAGCTCACCACAGGGACAAGTTACTAACTATGGCTACACCTTC,CASSPQGQVTNYGYTF
few,TRBJ2-1,TRBV29-1,TRBD1,TGCAGCGTTGTCCTGGACAGGGGGCAAAATGAGCAGTTCTTC,CSVVLDRGQNEQFF
-,TRBJ2-1,TRBV29-1,-,TGCAGCGTGGGAGTTCATAGCTCCTACAATGAGCAGTTCTTC,CSVGVHSSYNEQFF
few,TRBJ2-1,TRBV5-4,-,TGTGCCAGCAGCTTGGCAGGTCACAATGAGCAGTTCTTC,CASSLAGHNEQFF
-,TRBJ1-1,TRBV30,-,TGTGCCTGGAGTGTAGTGGGAATGGACACTGAAGCTTTCTTT,CAWSVVGMDTEAFF
few,TRBJ2-1,TRBV11-2,-,TGTGCCAGCAGCTTGGATTTGGGGATAGGCTACAATGAGCAGTTCTTC,CASSLDLGIGYNEQFF
-,TRBJ2-2,TRBV29-1,TRBD1,TGCAGCGTTGGCAGGGGGTTCACCGGGGAGCTGTTTTTT,CSVGRGFTGELFF
few,TRBJ1-3,TRBV9,-,TGTGCCAGCAGCCCCCGGTTAAGTTCTGGAAACACCATATATTTT,CASSPRLSSGNTIYF
-,TRBJ1-5,TRBV15,-,TGTGCCACCAGCAGAGATATTGGGGATCAGCCCCAGCATTTT,CATSRDIGDQPQHF
few,TRBJ2-7,TRBV7-9,TRBD1,TGTGCCAGCATCCCACAGGGGTTCCACGAGCAGTACTTC,CASIPQGFHEQYF
-,TRBJ1-4,TRBV16,-,TGTGCCAGCAGCCCCCAGGCCGTTAATGAAAAACTGTTTTTT,CASSPQAVNEKLFF
once,TRBJ2-4,TRBV5-1,-,TGCGCCAGCAGCTTAACCGGGTCCTGGGAAAACATTCAGTACTTC,CASSLTGSWENIQYF
-,TRBJ2-7,TRBV27,TRBD2,TGTGCCAGCAGTAAGGCGGGAGGGCCCTACGAGCAGTACTTC,CASSKAGGPYEQYF
-,TRBJ1-5,TRBV29-1,TRBD1,TGCAGCGTAAAGGACAGGGAAGAGCATTTT,CSVKDREEHF
few,TRBJ2-5,TRBV15,-,TGTGCCACCAGCAGCCAGGGCCTGCCGATCCAAGAGACCCAGTACTTC,CATSSQGLPIQETQYF
-,TRBJ2-3,TRBV6-1,TRBD2,TGTGCCAGCAGTGAAATTCTAGCGGCAAGCACAGATACGCAGTATTTT,CASSEILAASTDTQYF
-,TRBJ2-3,TRBV30,-,TGTGCCTGGACTGCGGGGGCCACAGATACGCAGTATTTT,CAWTAGATDTQYF
-,TRBJ2-3,TRBV4-1,TRBD1,TGCGCCAGCAGCCAAGATGGACAGGGGGCCACAGATACGCAGTATTTT,CASSQDGQGATDTQYF
-,TRBJ2-1,TRBV4-1,TRBD2,TGCGCCAGCAGTCCAGGAGGCATCGGGACTAACAATGAGCAGTTCTTC,CASSPGGIGTNNEQFF
-,TRBJ1-6,TRBV29-1,TRBD1,TGCAGCGTGGGACAGACTATTAATTCACCCCTCCACTTT,CSVGQTINSPLHF
many,TRBJ1-5,TRBV6-1,-,TGTGCCAGCAGAGACTATATGGGCAATCAGCCCCAGCATTTT,CASRDYMGNQPQHF
-,TRBJ2-3,TRBV29-1,-,TGCAGCGTTGCGGGACGGGTCAAAACAGATACGCAGTATTTT,CSVAGRVKTDTQYF
-,TRBJ1-6,TRBV30,-,TGTGCCTGGAGTGGACTAGTTAATTCACCCCTCCACTTT,CAWSGLVNSPLHF
-,TRBJ2-7,TRBV12-1,-,TGTGCCAGCAGCTTTTATCGGGTCTACGAGCAGTACTTC,CASSFYRVYEQYF
few,TRBJ2-5,TRBV5-1,TRBD1,TGCGCCAGCAGCTTGGTAGGCTGGGACAGGGGAGCGGAGACCCAGTACTTC,CASSLVGWDRGAETQYF
-,TRBJ1-1,TRBV29-1,-,TGCAGCGTCGCAGACAGACTGAACACTGAAGCTTTCTTT,CSVADRLNTEAFF
-,TRBJ2-3,TRBV4-1,-,TGCGCCAGCAGCCATGTCGGGGCCACAGATACGCAGTATTTT,CASSHVGATDTQYF
-,TRBJ1-2,TRBV27,-,TGTGCCAGCAGTTTATACCAGGGAGGTGGGCTCTATGGCTACACCTTC,CASSLYQGGGLYGYTF
few,TRBJ2-1,TRBV6-4,TRBD2,TGTGCCAGCAGTGGTGGGAGGGTCGGGGAGCAGTTCTTC,CASSGGRVGEQFF